This passage covers 32 T cell receptor beta chains from one sample sequenced in a study of OX40 agonist ivuxolimab in advanced cancers. Assay: immunoSEQ multiplex PCR; the TCRdb copy retains only in-frame clones and omits some. The repertoire consists of approximately 79,000 clones, with approximately 83% occurring once and the leading ten covering under 3.5%. The specimen was CD4+ or CD8+ T cells sorted from blood, collected in a trial of the OX40 agonist ivuxolimab. These receptors all stem from an adult with an advanced solid tumor such as melanoma, head and neck, liver or kidney cancer.

This rearrangement joins TRBV19 to TRBJ1-6; 9 positions agree with TRBD1. The CDR3 is 17 residues long. The V gene end was trimmed by 6 bases and the J gene end by 7 bases; junction bases not matched to a gene: 13. CDR1 is LNHDA and CDR2 is SQIVND in the germline V gene (reference sequence). For the CDR3, the DNA is TGTGCCAGTAGCTCAAGGGCCGGGACAGGGAGGAATTCACCCCTCCACTTT. This gives the protein CASSSRAGTGRNSPLHF.

The V gene is TRBV2, the J gene TRBJ2-1; D perhaps matches TRBD1 (5 bases). V was shortened by 5 bases and J by 3 bases, with 14 bases between the two germline ends. This CDR3 has 15 amino acids. Germline V gene lookup returns CDR1 SNHLY and CDR2 FYNNEI. This chain's CDR3 is CASSFKRGRYNEQFF. CDR3 nucleotide sequence: TGTGCCAGCAGTTTTAAAAGGGGCCGCTACAATGAGCAGTTCTTC. Complete variable domain (other parts from reference TRBV2 and TRBJ2-1): EPEVTQTPSHQVTQMGQEVILRCVPISNHLYFYWYRQILGQKVEFLVSFYNNEISEKSEIFDDQFSVERPDGSNFTLKIRSTKLEDSAMYFCASSFKRGRYNEQFFGPGTRLTVL.

The chain joins TRBV5-5 to TRBJ1-2; no firm D call. The CDR3 consists of 15 residues. Trimming removed 1 base at V and 4 bases at J, with 14 bases between. From germline, CDR1 is SGHKS and CDR2 YYEKEE (reference sequence). CDR3 nucleotides: TGTGCCAGCAGCTTGAGCCCGAAAGGCGGCTATGGCTACACCTTC. This sequence encodes CASSLSPKGGYGYTF.

The chain has TRBV2 and TRBJ2-2; 14 nucleotides agree with TRBD2. V was pared by 8 bases and J by 4 bases, with 6 bases of the junction left unmatched. The CDR3 totals 16 residues. Germline V gene sequence: CDR1 SNHLY, CDR2 FYNNEI. The CDR3 DNA reads as TGTGCCAGCGGGACTAGCGGGAGTTCGGGCACCGGGGAGCTGTTTTTT. Its translation: CASGTSGSSGTGELFF.

The rearrangement joins TRBV15 to TRBJ2-5; TRBD1 or TRBD2 may be the D gene (6 bases each). The V and J ends lost 4 bases and 5 bases respectively, with 20 bases between them. Germline lookup yields CDR1 LNHNV and CDR2 YYDKDF (reference sequence). The CDR3 is made up of 16 amino acids. The DNA for the CDR3 is TGTGCCACCAGCAAATACCCAGGGGAGGTTGGGGAGACCCAGTACTTC. It encodes CATSKYPGEVGETQYF.

The chain couples TRBV7-9 to TRBJ1-5, with D possibly TRBD1 on 5 matching bases. The germline V gene has CDR1 SEHNR and CDR2 FQNEAQ (reference sequence). The germline V and J ends were trimmed by 8 bases and 2 bases, with 10 bases remaining between them. CDR3 size: 13 residues. CDR3 in amino acids: CASGGEGNQPQHF. CDR3 sequence (DNA): TGTGCCAGCGGGGGGGAGGGCAATCAGCCCCAGCATTTT.

This chain connects TRBV2 to TRBJ2-7, with TRBD2 identical over 7 bases. With 8 bases clipped from V and 2 bases from J, the junction kept 0 bases outside the gene matches. This CDR3 comprises 11 residues. CDR1 and CDR2 from the germline V gene are SNHLY and FYNNEI. This CDR3 is CASGGAYEQYF. CDR3 nucleotides: TGTGCCAGCGGGGGGGCCTACGAGCAGTACTTC.

The chain has TRBV27 and TRBJ2-7, with 9 bases matching TRBD2. This CDR3 comprises 16 residues. CDR1 is MNHEY and CDR2 is SMNVEV in the germline V gene (reference sequence). V shed 4 bases and J 2 bases; nucleotides not matched to a gene: 9. CDR3 sequence (DNA): TGTGCCAGCAGTTCTTTATCGCTAGCGGGAACCTACGAGCAGTACTTC. This gives the protein CASSSLSLAGTYEQYF.

This clone was found a few times. The J gene is TRBJ1-5, the V gene TRBV6-5; D ambiguous. Trimming took 8 bases from V and 10 from J, leaving 18 bases between them. CDR1 is MNHEY and CDR2 is SVGAGI in the germline V gene. The CDR3 spans 13 residues. The CDR3 nucleotides read TGTGCCAGCTCCCAAGGCATCCTACGACCCCAGCATTTT. It is translated as CASSQGILRPQHF.

This sequence joins TRBV19 and TRBJ1-3, with TRBD1 matching 7 bases. This CDR3 region has 17 residues. Germline loops: CDR1 LNHDA, CDR2 SQIVND (reference sequence). V dropped 9 bases and J dropped 0; count of bases not matched to a gene: 14. The CDR3: CASRLTGFPSSGNTIYF. CDR3 sequence (DNA): TGTGCCAGCCGATTGACAGGGTTCCCCAGCTCTGGAAACACCATATATTTT.

Note on this clone: The sample has other DNA sequences that encode this CDR3 too. This chain uses TRBV7-9 with TRBJ1-6, with D possibly TRBD1 on 5 matching bases. The CDR3 totals 12 residues. Trimming took off 5 bases at V and 8 bases at J, with 7 bases between the two ends. CDR1 and CDR2 from the germline V gene are SEHNR and FQNEAQ (reference sequence). The CDR3 spells CASSRGDSPLHF. For the CDR3, the DNA is TGTGCCAGCAGCAGAGGGGATTCACCCCTCCACTTT.

The CDR3 is CASRLAGGSQETQYF. The CDR3 DNA sequence: TGCGCCAGCCGACTAGCGGGGGGGAGTCAAGAGACCCAGTACTTC. This chain uses TRBV5-1 with TRBJ2-5, with 14 nucleotides matching TRBD2. With 7 bases clipped from V and 2 bases from J, the junction kept 4 bases outside the gene matches. The CDR3 totals 15 residues. Germline loops: CDR1 SGHRS, CDR2 YFSETQ. The entire variable domain, with the rest obtained from reference TRBV5-1 and TRBJ2-5, is as follows: KAGVTQTPRYLIKTRGQQVTLSCSPISGHRSVSWYQQTPGQGLQFLFEYFSETQRNKGNFPGRFSGRQFSNSRSEMNVSTLELGDSALYLCASRLAGGSQETQYFGPGTRLLVL.

The chain couples TRBV30 to TRBJ2-3; D not certain. The germline gives CDR1 GTSNPN, CDR2 SVGIG (reference sequence). The CDR3 length is 12 residues. Between the trimmed V and J ends, which lost 1 base and 8 bases, there was a span of 10 bases. For the CDR3, the DNA is TGTGCCTGGAGTGGTGGGTTGGGTACGCAGTATTTT. Its protein product is CAWSGGLGTQYF.

This sequence joins TRBV11-3 and TRBJ2-5; TRBD2 matches 7 bases. The CDR3 loop spans 14 amino acids. The V segment lost 5 bases and the J segment 7 bases; nucleotides outside the gene matches: 10. The germline CDR1 and CDR2 sequences are SGHNT and YENEEA. The CDR3 here is CASSLTGSSGTQYF. CDR3 in DNA: TGTGCCAGCAGCCTCACAGGATCTAGCGGGACCCAGTACTTC.

This rearrangement joins TRBV5-5 to TRBJ1-3; TRBD1 is a possible D gene (5 bases). V lost 1 base and J 0 bases, leaving 8 bases between the germline ends. Per germline, CDR1 SGHKS and CDR2 YYEKEE (reference sequence). CDR3 length: 15 amino acids. In DNA form, the CDR3 reads TGTGCCAGCAGCTTGATCCAGGGCTCTGGAAACACCATATATTTT. Translating gives CASSLIQGSGNTIYF. The full variable domain, in which reference TRBV5-5 and TRBJ1-3 provide the parts outside the CDR3, is DAGVTQSPTHLIKTRGQQVTLRCSPISGHKSVSWYQQVLGQGPQFIFQYYEKEERGRGNFPDRFSARQFPNYSSELNVNALLLGDSALYLCASSLIQGSGNTIYFGEGSWLTVV.

This rearrangement joins TRBV5-4 to TRBJ1-3; TRBD1 agrees at 7 bases. CDR3 size: 16 residues. Germline assignment: CDR1 SGHNT and CDR2 YYREEE (reference sequence). V lost 4 bases to trimming and J lost 0 bases; unmatched junction nucleotides: 7. The CDR3 loop is CASSRLDRISGNTIYF. In DNA, the CDR3 is TGTGCCAGCAGCCGGCTGGACAGGATCTCTGGAAACACCATATATTTT.

This chain connects TRBV15 to TRBJ2-7; D is uncertain. Germline V gene sequence: CDR1 LNHNV, CDR2 YYDKDF (reference sequence). The CDR3 has 13 amino acids. Trimming removed 0 bases at V and 6 bases at J, with 9 bases between. The CDR3 sequence is CATSRDIVSEQYF. CDR3 bases: TGTGCCACCAGCAGAGATATAGTTTCCGAGCAGTACTTC.

The chain combines TRBV5-5 with TRBJ2-4; 14 positions agree with TRBD2. Germline CDR1 reads SGHKS; CDR2 reads YYEKEE (reference sequence). The V and J ends lost 2 bases and 9 bases, in that order; junction bases with no gene match: 10. The CDR3 spans 17 residues. The DNA for the CDR3 is TGTGCCAGCAGCTTTCCGGGACTAGCGGGGGCCCTGGGCATTCAGTACTTC. This codes for CASSFPGLAGALGIQYF.

The chain employs TRBV29-1 and TRBJ2-7; TRBD2 is a possible D gene (6 bases). Trimming left V 4 bases short and J 2 bases short, with 9 bases between. Germline CDR1 SQVTM, CDR2 ANQGSEA. This CDR3 contains 12 residues. The CDR3 reads CSVVWGAYEQYF. The CDR3 DNA is TGCAGCGTTGTTTGGGGGGCCTACGAGCAGTACTTC.

The rearrangement joins TRBV27 to TRBJ2-1, with 8 bases fitting TRBD1. The CDR3 runs to 13 residues. The V and J ends lost 5 bases and 10 bases, in that order; junction bases with no gene match: 7. The V gene's germline CDR1 is MNHEY and CDR2 SMNVEV (reference sequence). The CDR3 nucleotides read TGTGCCAGCAGTCTCCAGGGGGCCAGGGAGCAGTTCTTC. Encoded protein: CASSLQGAREQFF.

The chain joins TRBV10-3 to TRBJ2-5; no reliable D call. The CDR3 length is 12 residues. V shed 2 bases and J shed 4 bases, with 5 bases lying between them. From germline, CDR1 is ENHRY and CDR2 SYGVKD. CDR3 DNA: TGTGCCATCAGTGAGAGAGGAGAGACCCAGTACTTC. It yields the protein CAISERGETQYF.

This clone has only one observation. The chain carries TRBV6-1 and TRBJ2-7; D may be TRBD1 (6 bases). The CDR3 is 13 amino acids. Germline CDR1 and CDR2: MNHNS and SASEGT. The V and J ends lost 5 bases and 2 bases respectively, with 10 bases between them. In DNA, the CDR3 is TGTGCCAGCAGTACAGGGAGCGCCTACGAGCAGTACTTC. Its protein is CASSTGSAYEQYF.

V and J are TRBV6-5 and TRBJ1-1, with TRBD1 matching over 7 bases. CDR3 length equals 14 residues. Germline-derived CDR1 and CDR2 are MNHEY and SVGAGI. Unmatched junction bases numbered 3, after V lost 0 bases and J lost 5 bases. CDR3 coding DNA: TGTGCCAGCAGTTACTCGATGGACAGGACTGAAGCTTTCTTT. Its protein product is CASSYSMDRTEAFF.

The rearrangement links TRBV6-6 to TRBJ1-3; no definite D call. Germline V gene sequence: CDR1 MNHNY, CDR2 SVGAGI (reference sequence). V was pared by 6 bases and J by 0 bases, with 9 bases between. This CDR3 has 14 amino acids. This chain's CDR3 is CASSLQNSGNTIYF. The CDR3 DNA reads TGTGCCAGCAGCCTACAGAACTCTGGAAACACCATATATTTT.

This rearrangement joins TRBV7-3 to TRBJ1-6, with a weak D call TRBD1 (5 bases). The germline V and J ends were trimmed by 5 bases and 8 bases, with 16 bases remaining between them. Looked up from germline, CDR1 is SGHTA and CDR2 is FQGTGA. The CDR3 is made up of 15 amino acids. The CDR3 sequence: CASSAGDRGYSPLHF. The CDR3 DNA is TGTGCCAGCAGCGCGGGGGACCGAGGATATTCACCCCTCCACTTT.

The V gene is TRBV9, the J gene TRBJ1-2; D gene uncertain. V was pared by 4 bases and J by 2 bases, with 15 bases between. The length of the CDR3 is 15 residues. The germline V gene has CDR1 SGDLS and CDR2 YYNGEE. CDR3 nucleotides: TGTGCCAGCAGCTTACACAGTCTTGAGAACTATGGCTACACCTTC. The encoded protein is CASSLHSLENYGYTF.

The chain employs TRBV7-9 and TRBJ2-3; D is possibly TRBD1 (5 bases). This CDR3 has 13 residues. V lost 4 bases and J 4 bases, leaving 9 bases between the germline ends. CDR1 is SEHNR, CDR2 FQNEAQ, per germline (reference sequence). The CDR3 DNA reads as TGTGCCAGCAGCTCCAAGGGGCCAGATACGCAGTATTTT. Translation: CASSSKGPDTQYF.

The V gene is TRBV6-1, the J gene TRBJ1-1; 7 bases fit TRBD1. Germline V lookup: CDR1 MNHNS, CDR2 SASEGT. V gave up 6 bases and J gave up 7 bases; unmatched junction bases: 11. The CDR3 length is 14 residues. CDR3 loop: CASSRTGSRGEAFF. The CDR3 bases are TGTGCCAGCAGCCGGACAGGTTCTCGGGGTGAAGCTTTCTTT.

CDR3 nucleotide sequence: TGTGCCAGCAGCCTTGGGACAGGAGGAAACACCATATATTTT. This translates into CASSLGTGGNTIYF. This chain joins TRBV5-6 and TRBJ1-3, with TRBD1 matching over 8 bases. CDR3 length equals 14 residues. Germline CDR1 SGHDT, CDR2 YYEEEE. Trimming at V came to 4 bases and at J to 4 bases, leaving 4 bases not matched to a gene.

The chain's CDR3 is CVQPYNSGSSTSTDTQYF. CDR3 bases: TGTGTCCAGCCCTATAATAGCGGGAGCTCAACTAGCACAGATACGCAGTATTTT. V and J are TRBV5-8 and TRBJ2-3; 9 bases fit TRBD2. The CDR3 contains 18 residues. Germline loops: CDR1 SGHTS, CDR2 YDEGEE.

The V call is TRBV2, the J call TRBJ2-5; no clear D gene. V dropped 1 base and J dropped 5 bases, with 2 bases sitting between them. CDR3 size: 11 residues. Germline V CDR1 and CDR2: SNHLY, FYNNEI. The CDR3 DNA reads TGTGCCAGCAGTGAAGTGGAGACCCAGTACTTC. Protein sequence: CASSEVETQYF.

In its sample, this clone was seen once. This chain uses TRBV9 with TRBJ1-1; the D is unclear. Trimming stripped 4 bases from V and 0 bases from J, with 10 bases between. Germline V gene sequence: CDR1 SGDLS, CDR2 YYNGEE. There are 14 residues in the CDR3. The CDR3 sequence: CASSPGGLNTEAFF. The DNA of the CDR3 is TGTGCCAGCAGCCCTGGCGGCTTGAACACTGAAGCTTTCTTT.